The 20 T cell receptor beta chains presented below share a single source sample, sequenced in a study of shared clonotypes between healthy human individuals (TCRdb year 2020). The method behind the library was the immunoSEQ multiplex PCR assay. TCRdb carries this immuneACCESS record with in-frame sequences only. Its versions omit some clonotypes, under half of them owing to an unresolved V gene in the studies checked, with the rest unexplained. The table for this sample lists roughly 2,300,000 clones; under 95% of them were counted only once. The biggest ten clones account for 0.3% to 0.4% of the sample. The sample taken for sequencing was naive CD4+ T cells from PBMCs. In the paper's terms, the cell subset or site label means: CD45RA+ positively selected. These receptor sequences come from a man aged 18 to 30 in good health. Some clones in this sample may be carry-over from other donors' samples.

As regards this clone: Other DNA sequences within the sample encode an identical CDR3. This chain uses TRBV6-5 with TRBJ2-5, with D hard to call. V lost 0 bases to trimming and J lost 4 bases, with 9 bases between them. Germline CDR1 and CDR2: MNHEY and SVGAGI. This CDR3 contains 14 residues. CDR3 loop: CASSYSNGGETQYF. In DNA form, the CDR3 reads TGTGCCAGCAGTTACTCGAACGGTGGAGAGACCCAGTACTTC.

V usage is TRBV6-1 and J usage is TRBJ1-2; D is unclear. V lost 4 bases and J 0 bases, leaving 15 bases between the germline ends. There are 16 residues in the CDR3. The V gene's germline CDR1 is MNHNS and CDR2 SASEGT. The chain's CDR3 is CASSAKSADTNYGYTF. CDR3 nucleotide sequence: TGTGCCAGCAGTGCGAAGTCGGCCGACACTAACTATGGCTACACCTTC.

The chain combines TRBV9 with TRBJ1-2; 8 nucleotides match TRBD1. The CDR3 totals 14 residues. Germline values: CDR1 SGDLS, CDR2 YYNGEE. After removal of 3 bases from V and 6 bases from J, the junction contained 7 bases not matched to a gene. The CDR3 DNA is TGTGCCAGCAGCGACAGACAGGGGCAGGATGGCTACACCTTC. Protein: CASSDRQGQDGYTF.

This clone appeared once. CDR3 nucleotide sequence: TGTGCCAGCAGTTACTCCGGAGTGACAGGCAACTATGGCTACACCTTC. This encodes CASSYSGVTGNYGYTF. The rearrangement joins TRBV28 to TRBJ1-2, with D possibly matching TRBD1 (6 bases). This CDR3 comprises 16 residues. V lost 4 bases to trimming and J lost 2 bases, with 17 bases between them. Germline V gives CDR1 MDHEN, CDR2 SYDVKM.

The chain has TRBV27 and TRBJ2-3; D possibly corresponds to TRBD2 (6 bases). CDR1 and CDR2 (germline): MNHEY, SMNVEV (reference sequence). The V end was cut by 6 bases, the J end by 2 bases, with 18 bases between. The CDR3 contains 16 residues. The CDR3 coding sequence is TGTGCCAGCAGAGGAGGGCTCATGGGCTTCACAGATACGCAGTATTTT. Protein product: CASRGGLMGFTDTQYF.

This chain connects TRBV6-1 to TRBJ1-2, with D uncertain. Trimming took off 0 bases at V and 4 bases at J, with 15 bases between the two ends. Looked up from germline, CDR1 is MNHNS and CDR2 is SASEGT. The CDR3 runs 16 residues. CDR3 nucleotide sequence: TGTGCCAGCAGTGAAGCGCGTCTCCGCGCAGGCTATGGCTACACCTTC. This encodes CASSEARLRAGYGYTF.

In regard to this clone: Within the sample, other DNA sequences also encode this same CDR3. The rearrangement joins TRBV5-1 to TRBJ2-7; maybe TRBD2 (5 bases). Germline values: CDR1 SGHRS, CDR2 YFSETQ. Trimming took 0 bases from V and 2 from J, leaving 9 bases between them. This CDR3 contains 14 residues. The CDR3 DNA follows: TGCGCCAGCAGCTTGGGTACGGGGACCTACGAGCAGTACTTC. Translated, it gives CASSLGTGTYEQYF.

The genes are TRBV29-1 and TRBJ2-7, with D perhaps assigned TRBD1 or TRBD2 (5 bases each). Trimming took 3 bases from V and 5 from J, leaving 17 bases between them. The CDR3 consists of 14 residues. Per germline, CDR1 SQVTM and CDR2 ANQGSEA. The CDR3 region has the DNA TGCAGCGTTGATGGGGGAAATTCTCCGGACGAGCAGTACTTC. Translation: CSVDGGNSPDEQYF.

V is TRBV5-1 and J is TRBJ2-3; 11 nucleotides match TRBD2. The CDR3 has 19 residues. Germline CDR1 SGHRS, CDR2 YFSETQ. The V gene end was trimmed by 2 bases and the J gene end by 1 base; junction bases not matched to a gene: 12. The CDR3 loop is CASSLSLAGGSGGTDTQYF. CDR3 nucleotides: TGCGCCAGCAGCTTAAGCCTAGCGGGAGGATCTGGGGGCACAGATACGCAGTATTTT.

This chain connects TRBV5-1 to TRBJ2-5; unclear D gene. The CDR3 runs to 16 residues. Per the germline V gene, CDR1 is SGHRS and CDR2 is YFSETQ. Between the trimmed V and J ends, which lost 4 bases and 4 bases, there was a span of 20 bases. Here the CDR3 reads CASSDGAGPSLETQYF. The CDR3 DNA reads TGCGCCAGCAGCGACGGTGCTGGGCCTTCGTTAGAGACCCAGTACTTC.

This sequence joins TRBV6-5 and TRBJ2-1; perhaps TRBD1 as D (6 bases). V lost 7 bases to trimming and J lost 10 bases, with 17 bases between them. This CDR3 has 13 residues. Germline CDR1 is MNHEY and CDR2 is SVGAGI. CDR3 residues: CASMVTGTKEQFF. The CDR3 DNA sequence: TGTGCCAGCATGGTTACAGGGACGAAGGAGCAGTTCTTC.

This clone was recorded only once. The DNA of the CDR3 is TGTGCCAGTAGTCTTCAGACAGGGGGCGCGAACACTGAAGCTTTCTTT. It yields the protein CASSLQTGGANTEAFF. The chain links TRBV19 to TRBJ1-1, with 10 bases matching TRBD1. This CDR3 has 16 amino acids. The V and J ends lost 5 bases and 1 base, in that order; junction bases with no gene match: 7. Germline CDR1 and CDR2: LNHDA and SQIVND (reference sequence).

The chain couples TRBV28 to TRBJ1-5; 9 bases align to TRBD1. J was trimmed by 6 bases and V by 1 base; bases with no gene match: 4. Germline V gene data show CDR1 as MDHEN and CDR2 as SYDVKM. The CDR3 contains 15 residues. CDR3 amino acids: CASSLSQGAFQPQHF. CDR3 DNA: TGTGCCAGCAGTTTATCACAGGGGGCGTTTCAGCCCCAGCATTTT.

V is TRBV27 and J is TRBJ1-4; D ambiguous. The V gene's germline CDR1 is MNHEY and CDR2 SMNVEV (reference sequence). The CDR3 contains 14 residues. The V end was cut by 2 bases, the J end by 8 bases, with 12 bases between. This chain's CDR3 is CASSLKGLAEKLFF. The CDR3 DNA follows: TGTGCCAGCAGTTTAAAGGGTTTGGCGGAAAAACTGTTTTTT.

The genes are TRBV29-1 and TRBJ2-2; perhaps TRBD2 as D (6 bases). V lost 7 bases and J 2 bases, leaving 14 bases between the germline ends. Germline loops: CDR1 SQVTM, CDR2 ANQGSEA. This CDR3 is 14 amino acids long. CDR3 DNA: TGCAGCGGCTTAGCGGAGGTAAACACCGGGGAGCTGTTTTTT. It specifies CSGLAEVNTGELFF.

The rearrangement uses TRBV27 and TRBJ2-1; 8 bases agree with TRBD2. The CDR3 length is 21 residues. Germline loops: CDR1 MNHEY, CDR2 SMNVEV (reference sequence). V lost 4 bases, J lost 3 bases, and 23 bases stayed unmatched. This CDR3 is CASSSTLTAGGKRPRYNEQFF. For the CDR3, the DNA is TGTGCCAGCAGTTCAACGCTTACGGCGGGGGGAAAGCGGCCTCGCTACAATGAGCAGTTCTTC.

CDR3 DNA sequence: TGTGCCAGCAGTGAATCTGGATCCCTCGCAGCTTTCTTT. This translates into CASSESGSLAAFF. The chain combines TRBV6-1 with TRBJ1-1; D gene ambiguous. The CDR3 has 13 residues. Germline lookup yields CDR1 MNHNS and CDR2 SASEGT. V was clipped by 2 bases and J by 10 bases, with 14 bases between them.

Comments on this clone: The sample has other DNA sequences that encode this CDR3 too. The chain links TRBV5-4 to TRBJ2-7, with TRBD1 matching 9 bases. This CDR3 is 13 amino acids long. CDR1 is SGHNT, CDR2 YYREEE, per germline (reference sequence). Germline trimming cut 4 bases from V and 7 bases from J; bases unmatched to any gene: 6. The CDR3 bases are TGTGCCAGCAGCAGGGACAGGGAACGGGAGCAGTACTTC. Translated: CASSRDREREQYF. Variable domain in full (rest from reference TRBV5-4 and TRBJ2-7): ETGVTQSPTHLIKTRGQQVTLRCSSQSGHNTVSWYQQALGQGPQFIFQYYREEENGRGNFPPRFSGLQFPNYSSELNVNALELDDSALYLCASSRDREREQYFGPGTRLTVT.

The rearrangement links TRBV2 to TRBJ1-3, with D tentatively TRBD1 (6 bases). Looked up from germline, CDR1 is SNHLY and CDR2 is FYNNEI. The V end lost 6 bases, the J end lost 4 bases, and 16 bases lay between the germline ends. The length of the CDR3 is 15 residues. Written as DNA, the CDR3 is TGTGCCAGCAGGGTACAGGGAAACGAGGGAAACACCATATATTTT. Protein product: CASRVQGNEGNTIYF. Supplemented by reference TRBV2 and TRBJ1-3, the full variable domain reads EPEVTQTPSHQVTQMGQEVILRCVPISNHLYFYWYRQILGQKVEFLVSFYNNEISEKSEIFDDQFSVERPDGSNFTLKIRSTKLEDSAMYFCASRVQGNEGNTIYFGEGSWLTVV.

As to this clone: The same CDR3 can be traced to other DNA sequences in this sample. The chain joins TRBV28 to TRBJ2-5; D is undetermined. V gave up 5 bases and J gave up 2 bases, with 12 bases separating them. The CDR3 totals 14 residues. The germline CDR1 and CDR2 sequences are MDHEN and SYDVKM. In DNA form, the CDR3 reads TGTGCCAGCAGTCCGGGCGGTACACAAGAGACCCAGTACTTC. Encoded protein: CASSPGGTQETQYF.